These 21 T cell receptor beta chains share one sample of origin, sequenced in a study of technical replicates of blood from a handful of donors. Clones were sequenced by immunoSEQ multiplex PCR, and TCRdb holds only the in-frame ones, with some missing. The sample comprises under 70,000 clones, approximately 93% of which are singletons, and approximately 4.8% rests with the top ten. The sequenced material came from PBMCs. All receptors come from a human donor in good health. Some clones in this sample may be carry-over from other donors' samples.

The V gene is TRBV4-2, the J gene TRBJ2-7, with 13 bases fitting TRBD2. The CDR3 totals 16 residues. Germline CDR1 reads LGHNA; CDR2 reads YNFKEQ. V lost 0 bases, J lost 5 bases, and 4 bases stayed unmatched. The CDR3 reads CASSQDQLAGGDEQYF. The CDR3 bases are TGTGCCAGCAGCCAAGATCAACTAGCGGGGGGGGACGAGCAGTACTTC.

In DNA form, the CDR3 reads TGTGCCATCAGAACCAGTGAGGGTTCAGATACGCAGTATTTT. Translated, it gives CAIRTSEGSDTQYF. This chain uses TRBV10-3 with TRBJ2-3; possibly TRBD2 for D (5 bases). The CDR3 covers 14 residues. The germline V gene encodes CDR1 ENHRY and CDR2 SYGVKD. Trimming cost V 6 bases and J 4 bases, with 14 bases left between them.

This clone was detected only a few times. The V call is TRBV7-6, the J call TRBJ1-5; D gene unclear. V lost 8 bases and J lost 4, with 15 bases in between. This CDR3 comprises 14 residues. The germline CDR1 and CDR2 sequences are SGHVS and FNYEAQ. For the CDR3, the DNA is TGTGCCAGCTCCCGGACTGTGAATAATCAGCCCCAGCATTTT. Protein: CASSRTVNNQPQHF.

Written as DNA, the CDR3 is TGTGCCAGTAGTATGAAGGGACAGGGTTCCAACGAGCAGTACTTC. Residues: CASSMKGQGSNEQYF. The rearrangement joins TRBV19 to TRBJ2-7; TRBD1 agrees at 9 bases. Unmatched junction bases numbered 8, after V lost 3 bases and J lost 5 bases. Per the germline V gene, CDR1 is LNHDA and CDR2 is SQIVND (reference sequence). The CDR3 has 15 amino acids.

The V and J genes are TRBV7-2 and TRBJ2-1, with TRBD2 identical over 10 bases. With V trimmed by 2 bases and J by 0 bases, 7 bases remained unmatched. Germline CDR1 is SGHTA and CDR2 is FQGNSA. The CDR3 is 18 residues long. The CDR3 DNA follows: TGTGCCAGCAGCTTACCCACTAGCGGGGCTAGCTCCTACAATGAGCAGTTCTTC. This sequence encodes CASSLPTSGASSYNEQFF.

This clone has a single count. This chain links TRBV30 with TRBJ2-3; TRBD2 matches 14 bases. Germline CDR1 GTSNPN, CDR2 SVGIG (reference sequence). V dropped 8 bases and J dropped 8; count of bases not matched to a gene: 6. The CDR3 extends over 13 amino acids. The CDR3 nucleotides are TGTGCCCGGACTAGCGGGAGGACGGGTACGCAGTATTTT. It codes for CARTSGRTGTQYF. The full variable domain, in which reference TRBV30 and TRBJ2-3 provide the parts outside the CDR3, is SQTIHQWPATLVQPVGSPLSLECTVEGTSNPNLYWYRQAAGRGLQLLFYSVGIGQISSEVPQNLSASRPQDRQFILSSKKLLLSDSGFYLCARTSGRTGTQYFGPGTRLTVL.

This chain joins TRBV6-5 and TRBJ1-6; possibly TRBD1 for D (6 bases). CDR1 and CDR2 from the germline V gene are MNHEY and SVGAGI. The CDR3 extends over 12 amino acids. V gave up 8 bases and J gave up 8 bases, with 10 bases separating them. The CDR3 reads CASSNRDSPLHF. The CDR3 DNA reads TGTGCCAGCTCCAACAGGGATTCACCCCTCCACTTT.

The rearrangement uses TRBV7-8 and TRBJ1-1, with 7 bases matching TRBD1. CDR1 and CDR2 from the germline V gene are SGHVS and FQNEAQ. The CDR3 consists of 14 residues. Trimming took 2 bases from V and 4 from J; bases not matched to a gene: 4. CDR3 sequence: CASSLMQGVTEAFF. CDR3 sequence (DNA): TGTGCCAGCAGCTTAATGCAGGGGGTCACTGAAGCTTTCTTT.

The chain joins TRBV19 to TRBJ2-2; 9 bases agree with TRBD2. This CDR3 region has 17 residues. CDR1 LNHDA and CDR2 SQIVND come from the germline V gene (reference sequence). With 4 bases clipped from V and 2 bases from J, the junction kept 8 bases outside the gene matches. CDR3 nucleotide sequence: TGTGCCAGTAGTACCGACGGTAGCGGGAGTAACACCGGGGAGCTGTTTTTT. Its protein product is CASSTDGSGSNTGELFF.

This chain connects TRBV7-2 to TRBJ2-3; D perhaps matches TRBD2 (7 bases). Germline V CDR1 and CDR2: SGHTA, FQGNSA. The CDR3 loop spans 17 amino acids. Trimming cost V 5 bases and J 4 bases, with 22 bases left between them. The CDR3 nucleotides are TGTGCCAGCAGCGCCCGAGGGGGGGCGGATCCCGCAGATACGCAGTATTTT. It is translated as CASSARGGADPADTQYF.

The gene calls are TRBV4-3 and TRBJ1-6, with TRBD1 matching 7 bases. The CDR3 sequence is 15 residues long. Germline assignment: CDR1 LGHNA and CDR2 YSLEER. Germline trimming cut 0 bases from V and 6 bases from J; bases unmatched to any gene: 2. The CDR3 nucleotides are TGCGCCAGCAGCCAAGAGGCAGGGGGTAATTCACCCCTCCACTTT. Amino acids: CASSQEAGGNSPLHF.

This chain links TRBV4-2 with TRBJ1-5; tentatively, D is TRBD1 (5 bases). CDR3 size: 14 residues. Trimming shortened V by 0 bases and J by 7 bases, and 10 bases separated the two germline ends. Germline CDR1 is LGHNA and CDR2 is YNFKEQ. CDR3 bases: TGTGCCAGCAGCCAAGACGATCGGGGGCAGCCCCAGCATTTT. It is translated as CASSQDDRGQPQHF.

V gene TRBV27 combines with J gene TRBJ2-7, with 8 nucleotides matching TRBD2. The J segment lost 8 bases and the V segment lost 7 bases, leaving 13 bases of the junction unmatched. The CDR3 contains 14 residues. CDR1 and CDR2 (germline): MNHEY, SMNVEV (reference sequence). CDR3: CASTKWGTRSKQYF. The CDR3 nucleotides are TGTGCCAGCACCAAATGGGGGACTAGATCTAAGCAGTACTTC.

The V and J genes are TRBV30 and TRBJ1-2; TRBD1 might be the D (5 bases). The V end was cut by 0 bases, the J end by 4 bases, with 15 bases between. CDR1 and CDR2 (germline): GTSNPN, SVGIG (reference sequence). This CDR3 is built from 15 residues. This CDR3 is CAWSVPQGSVYGYTF. The CDR3 coding sequence is TGTGCCTGGAGTGTACCCCAGGGCAGCGTCTATGGCTACACCTTC.

This clone was seen only a few times. This chain connects TRBV5-1 to TRBJ1-6; D is uncertain. Trimming took 0 bases from V and 9 from J, leaving 10 bases between them. The germline gives CDR1 SGHRS, CDR2 YFSETQ. The length of the CDR3 is 14 residues. CDR3 sequence reads: CASSLAGEVSPLHF. As DNA, the CDR3 is TGCGCCAGCAGCTTGGCGGGAGAGGTTTCACCCCTCCACTTT.

The chain recombines TRBV6-6 with TRBJ2-7; D is unresolved. Germline CDR1 MNHNY, CDR2 SVGAGI (reference sequence). This CDR3 has 14 amino acids. V was cut by 5 bases and J by 3 bases, with 14 bases left in between. The DNA for the CDR3 is TGTGCCAGCAGTCAATCAAGTCAGAACTACGAGCAGTACTTC. It codes for CASSQSSQNYEQYF.

This clone was recorded once. J is TRBJ2-3 and V is TRBV6-1; 7 bases are shared with TRBD1. The CDR3 has 14 residues. The junction had 6 bases not matched to a gene; V was cut back by 7 bases and J by 2 bases. Per the germline V gene, CDR1 is MNHNS and CDR2 is SASEGT. The CDR3 nucleotides are TGTGCCAGCACCAGGGACAGTCTCACAGATACGCAGTATTTT. This encodes CASTRDSLTDTQYF.

This rearrangement joins TRBV6-6 to TRBJ1-5; D is perhaps TRBD1 (6 bases). The CDR3 loop spans 13 amino acids. Trimming took 7 bases from V and 3 from J, leaving 10 bases between them. CDR1 is MNHNY and CDR2 is SVGAGI in the germline V gene (reference sequence). The CDR3: CASTWTVNQPQHF. The DNA of the CDR3 is TGTGCCAGCACCTGGACAGTCAATCAGCCCCAGCATTTT.

The J gene is TRBJ1-1, the V gene TRBV5-1; TRBD1 might be the D (5 bases). Germline CDR1 SGHRS, CDR2 YFSETQ. Trimming pared 1 base from V and 0 bases from J, leaving 16 bases between. There are 17 residues in the CDR3. In nucleotides, the CDR3 is TGCGCCAGCAGCTTGTTGGCGGGACGTAGCATGAACACTGAAGCTTTCTTT. This codes for CASSLLAGRSMNTEAFF.

The chain employs TRBV6-1 and TRBJ2-4; 9 bases are shared with TRBD1. With 2 bases clipped from V and 6 bases from J, the junction kept 2 bases outside the gene matches. CDR3 length: 14 amino acids. CDR1 is MNHNS and CDR2 is SASEGT in the germline V gene. The CDR3 nucleotides read TGTGCCAGCAGTGAACCGGGACAGGGAAACATTCAGTACTTC. Its protein product is CASSEPGQGNIQYF.

J is TRBJ1-5 and V is TRBV6-5; D not certain. The CDR3 is made up of 15 amino acids. Germline V lookup: CDR1 MNHEY, CDR2 SVGAGI. Trimming took 4 bases from V and 6 from J, leaving 16 bases between them. CDR3 DNA: TGTGCCAGCAGTTTGAGTCACAGACCCCTTCAGCCCCAGCATTTT. Encoded protein: CASSLSHRPLQPQHF.